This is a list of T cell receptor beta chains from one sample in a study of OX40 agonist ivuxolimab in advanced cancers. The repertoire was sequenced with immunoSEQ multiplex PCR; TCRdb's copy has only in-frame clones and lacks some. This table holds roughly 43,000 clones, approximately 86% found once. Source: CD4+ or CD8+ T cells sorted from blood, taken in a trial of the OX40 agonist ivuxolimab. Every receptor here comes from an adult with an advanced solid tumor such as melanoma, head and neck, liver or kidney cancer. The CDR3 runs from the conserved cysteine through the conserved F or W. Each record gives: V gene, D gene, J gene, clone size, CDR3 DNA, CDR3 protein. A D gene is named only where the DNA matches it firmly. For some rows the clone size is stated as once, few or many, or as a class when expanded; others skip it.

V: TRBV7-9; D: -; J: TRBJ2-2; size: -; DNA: TGTGCCAGCAGCCTCGATCGGGCCACCGGGGAGCTGTTTTTT; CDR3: CASSLDRATGELFF
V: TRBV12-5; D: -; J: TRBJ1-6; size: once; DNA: TGTGCTAGTGGTTCTCGTAGGGCCAAATACTATAATTCACCCCTCCACTTT; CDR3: CASGSRRAKYYNSPLHF
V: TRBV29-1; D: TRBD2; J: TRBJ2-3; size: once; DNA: TGCAGCGTTGAAGGATGGCGGGAGGGCCGAGATACGCAGTATTTT; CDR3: CSVEGWREGRDTQYF
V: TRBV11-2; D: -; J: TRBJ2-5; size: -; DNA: TGTGCCAGCAGCTTGATGTTCCAAGAGACCCAGTACTTC; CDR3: CASSLMFQETQYF
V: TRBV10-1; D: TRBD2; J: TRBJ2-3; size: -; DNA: TGCGCCAGCAGTCGAGGCGGGAGGACAGATACGCAGTATTTT; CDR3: CASSRGGRTDTQYF
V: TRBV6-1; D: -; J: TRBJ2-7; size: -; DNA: TGTGCCATCAGTTCTCAGGGGAGTGAGCAGTACTTC; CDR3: CAISSQGSEQYF
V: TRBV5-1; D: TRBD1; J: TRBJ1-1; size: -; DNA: TGCGCCAGCAGCTGGACAGGGGGGAACACTGAAGCTTTCTTT; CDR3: CASSWTGGNTEAFF
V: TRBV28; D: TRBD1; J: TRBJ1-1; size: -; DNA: TGTGCCAGCGTAAAGACAGGGGGCACTGAAGCTTTCTTT; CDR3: CASVKTGGTEAFF
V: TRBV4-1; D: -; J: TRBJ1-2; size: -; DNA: TGCGCCAGCAGCCAAGATGTGGATGGCTACACCTTC; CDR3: CASSQDVDGYTF
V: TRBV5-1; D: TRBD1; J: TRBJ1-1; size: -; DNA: TGCGCCAGCAGGCCCCCAGGGGGTTGGGACACTGAAGCTTTCTTT; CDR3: CASRPPGGWDTEAFF
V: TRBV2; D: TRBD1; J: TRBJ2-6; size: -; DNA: TGTGCCAGCAGTCCACAGGGGGCTGGGGCCAACGTCCTGACTTTC; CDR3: CASSPQGAGANVLTF
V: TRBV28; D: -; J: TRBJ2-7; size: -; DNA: TGTGCCAGCAGCCCGATAGGGACGCTGAGCTCCTACGAGCAGTACTTC; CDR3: CASSPIGTLSSYEQYF
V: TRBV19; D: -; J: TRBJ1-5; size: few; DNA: TGTGCCAGTAGTATAGGGGAGAGGAAACAGCCCCAGCATTTT; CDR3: CASSIGERKQPQHF
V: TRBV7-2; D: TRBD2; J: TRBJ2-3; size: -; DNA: TGTGCCAGCAGCACCGGACTAGCAGCAGATACGCAGTATTTT; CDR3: CASSTGLAADTQYF
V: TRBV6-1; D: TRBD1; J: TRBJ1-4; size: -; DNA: TGTGCCAGCAGCTTGGGACAGAATGAAAAACTGTTTTTT; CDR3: CASSLGQNEKLFF
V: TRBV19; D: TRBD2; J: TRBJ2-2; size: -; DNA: TGTGCCAGTAGTATCGGGCTAGCGGGTTTCACCGGGGAGCTGTTTTTT; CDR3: CASSIGLAGFTGELFF
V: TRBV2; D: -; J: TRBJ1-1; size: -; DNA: TGTGCCAGCAGTCAGGACAGACGGGTTGAAGCTTTCTTT; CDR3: CASSQDRRVEAFF
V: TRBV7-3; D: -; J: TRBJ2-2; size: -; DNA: TGTGCCAGCAGCTTAAACGCAGGGGTGGCCGGGGAGCTGTTTTTT; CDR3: CASSLNAGVAGELFF
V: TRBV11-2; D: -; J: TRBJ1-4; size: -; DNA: TGTGCCAGCAGCGTCCACCTCAATGAAAAACTGTTTTTT; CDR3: CASSVHLNEKLFF
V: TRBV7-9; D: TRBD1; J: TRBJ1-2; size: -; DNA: TGTGCCAGCAGCTTAGCCAGGACAGGGGGCAGCTATGGCTACACCTTC; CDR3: CASSLARTGGSYGYTF
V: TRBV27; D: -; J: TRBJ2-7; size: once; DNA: TGTGCCAGCAGTTCGCGGGGTTGGGGATACGAGCAGTACTTC; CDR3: CASSSRGWGYEQYF
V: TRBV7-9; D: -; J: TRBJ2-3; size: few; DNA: TGTGCCAGCAGCTTAGGCCGAGGGGCTAGCACAGATACGCAGTATTTT; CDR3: CASSLGRGASTDTQYF
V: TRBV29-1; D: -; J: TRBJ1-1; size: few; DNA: TGCAGCGTAGCCGGGACTGCGAACACTGAAGCTTTCTTT; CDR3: CSVAGTANTEAFF
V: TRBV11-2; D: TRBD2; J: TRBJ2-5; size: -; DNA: TGTGCCAGCACCCTTCGGGGGGGAAACCAAGAGACCCAGTACTTC; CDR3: CASTLRGGNQETQYF
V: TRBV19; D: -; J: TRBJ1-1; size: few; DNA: TGTGCCACCTTGGACCGGGACTACACTGAAGCTTTCTTT; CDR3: CATLDRDYTEAFF
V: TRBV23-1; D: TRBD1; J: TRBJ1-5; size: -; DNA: TGCGCCAGCAGTCATTCGACCCCGGGACAGTCAAGCAATCAGCCCCAGCATTTT; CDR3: CASSHSTPGQSSNQPQHF